These T cell receptor beta chains were read from a single sample in a study of CD8+ T cells in alopecia areata. TCRdb's table, derived via immunoSEQ multiplex PCR, lists solely in-frame clones and lacks some. The repertoire holds hundreds of thousands of clones, about 60% seen once, with about 0.93% in the top ten. The specimen was CD4+ T cells sorted from blood, collected around week 53, from a patient treated with tofacitinib. All receptors come from a human donor with alopecia areata. Both conserved end residues are part of each CDR3. D genes are given only for firm matches. Clone size, where shown, is once, few, many, or a class for clones that have expanded.

J gene	clone size	D gene	V gene	CDR3 protein	CDR3 DNA
TRBJ1-2	-	-	TRBV4-2	CASSQVPDRGYTF	TGTGCCAGCAGCCAAGTCCCCGATCGGGGCTACACCTTC
TRBJ2-3	-	-	TRBV29-1	CSVVWGPASTDTQYF	TGCAGCGTTGTATGGGGGCCGGCTAGCACAGATACGCAGTATTTT
TRBJ2-7	-	-	TRBV5-4	CASSKGAPPEQYF	TGTGCCAGCAGCAAAGGGGCGCCGCCTGAGCAGTACTTC
TRBJ2-2	few	-	TRBV5-1	CASSPLEGTGELFF	TGCGCCAGCAGCCCCTTGGAGGGTACCGGGGAGCTGTTTTTT
TRBJ2-2	-	TRBD1	TRBV7-3	CASSPGTGDYGELFF	TGTGCCAGCAGCCCGGGGACAGGGGATTACGGGGAGCTGTTTTTT
TRBJ1-1	few	-	TRBV27	CASSSYTEAFF	TGTGCCAGCAGTTCTTACACTGAAGCTTTCTTT
TRBJ2-5	-	TRBD2	TRBV5-6	CASSLWGGETQYF	TGTGCCAGCAGCTTGTGGGGGGGAGAGACCCAGTACTTC
TRBJ2-2	-	TRBD1	TRBV7-6	CASSRSGGAITGELFF	TGTGCCAGCAGCCGGTCAGGGGGCGCAATCACCGGGGAGCTGTTTTTT
TRBJ2-5	-	-	TRBV25-1	CASSLRQAQETQYF	TGTGCCAGCAGTCTGCGACAGGCTCAAGAGACCCAGTACTTC
TRBJ1-2	-	TRBD1	TRBV5-1	CASGRTGDGYGYTF	TGCGCCAGCGGTCGCACAGGGGATGGCTATGGCTACACCTTC
TRBJ2-5	few	-	TRBV15	CATSPRVQETQYF	TGTGCCACCAGCCCCAGGGTCCAAGAGACCCAGTACTTC